Below, 8 T cell receptor beta chains from the same sample are listed, as sequenced in a study of T-cell memory formation after mild COVID-19. TCRdb independently ran MiXCR on the 5' RACE reads; one entry per CDR3 protein. The sample lists under 650,000 distinct CDR3 sequences, more than 15% occurring once. Material: PBMCs or a T cell subset sorted from them (not recorded which). These receptors were obtained from an adult woman who had mild COVID-19 (a few samples of this study predate the infection). Cell type and time point are not known.

The genes are TRBV9 and TRBJ1-1; no clear D. The V gene lost 0 bases and the J gene lost 6 bases, with 12 bases spanning the gap. Germline assignment: CDR1 SGDLS and CDR2 YYNGEE. The CDR3 length is 14 residues. The CDR3 sequence: CASSVGQVGSEAFF. CDR3 DNA: TGTGCCAGCAGCGTAGGGCAAGTGGGCTCTGAAGCTTTCTTT.

The chain employs TRBV9 and TRBJ2-3, with D uncertain. There are 15 residues in the CDR3. The V gene lost 3 bases and the J gene lost 1 base, with 12 bases spanning the gap. Germline CDR1 SGDLS, CDR2 YYNGEE. The CDR3 protein is CASSDDNSGTDTQYF. In DNA, the CDR3 is TGTGCCAGCAGCGACGACAATTCGGGCACAGATACGCAGTATTTT.

V is TRBV30 and J is TRBJ2-7; D ambiguous. The CDR3 has 14 residues. The V gene's germline CDR1 is GTSNPN and CDR2 SVGIG (reference sequence). V was pared by 4 bases and J by 0 bases, with 13 bases between. CDR3 bases: TGTGCCTGGACGGGCAGGATAAGCTCCTACGAGCAGTACTTC. This codes for CAWTGRISSYEQYF. Full variable domain (missing parts from reference TRBV30 and TRBJ2-7): SQTIHQWPATLVQPVGSPLSLECTVEGTSNPNLYWYRQAAGRGLQLLFYSVGIGQISSEVPQNLSASRPQDRQFILSSKKLLLSDSGFYLCAWTGRISSYEQYFGPGTRLTVT.

This clonotype was observed a handful of times. The chain links TRBV7-2 to TRBJ2-7; weak D call: TRBD1 (6 bases). This CDR3 comprises 13 residues. Germline assignment: CDR1 SGHTA and CDR2 FQGNSA. V dropped 2 bases and J dropped 9 bases, with 14 bases sitting between them. The CDR3 DNA sequence: TGTGCCAGCAGCTTAAACGGGGTAGGGGGGCAGTACTTC. It yields the protein CASSLNGVGGQYF.

A few counts support this clonotype. This chain uses TRBV13 with TRBJ2-7, with a tentative D call TRBD2 (6 bases). V was cut by 4 bases and J by 4 bases, with 17 bases left in between. CDR3 length equals 15 residues. CDR1 is PRHDT and CDR2 is FYEKMQ in the germline V gene (reference sequence). CDR3 sequence (DNA): TGTGCCAGCAGCTCGTTCCCCCTCGGGGGATACGAGCAGTACTTC. Translated: CASSSFPLGGYEQYF. The whole variable domain, remainder taken from reference TRBV13 and TRBJ2-7, is AAGVIQSPRHLIKEKRETATLKCYPIPRHDTVYWYQQGPGQDPQFLISFYEKMQSDKGSIPDRFSAQQFSDYHSELNMSSLELGDSALYFCASSSFPLGGYEQYFGPGTRLTVT.

In this sample, this clonotype turned up a few times. This rearrangement joins TRBV20-1 to TRBJ2-5; 8 nucleotides agree with TRBD1. The germline V gene encodes CDR1 DFQATT and CDR2 SNEGSKA (reference sequence). V dropped 6 bases and J dropped 2; count of bases not matched to a gene: 14. This CDR3 spans 16 amino acids. The CDR3: CSARSTGDSLQETQYF. As DNA, the CDR3 is TGCAGTGCAAGATCGACAGGGGATAGCCTGCAAGAGACCCAGTACTTC.

This clonotype was found many times. This chain connects TRBV7-9 to TRBJ2-5; D is perhaps TRBD1 (5 bases). The V end lost 1 base, the J end lost 7 bases, and 13 bases lay between the germline ends. Germline V lookup: CDR1 SEHNR, CDR2 FQNEAQ (reference sequence). This CDR3 is built from 14 residues. The CDR3 nucleotides read TGTGCCAGCAGCTTAGTGCGAGGAAGGGGGACCCAGTACTTC. Its translation is CASSLVRGRGTQYF.

This clonotype was recorded many times. This chain links TRBV5-5 with TRBJ2-2; D is possibly TRBD2 (5 bases). Trimming left V 0 bases short and J 4 bases short, with 10 bases between. This CDR3 contains 15 residues. Germline lookup yields CDR1 SGHKS and CDR2 YYEKEE (reference sequence). This CDR3 reads CASSLGGSVTGELFF. DNA for the CDR3: TGTGCCAGCAGCTTGGGAGGGTCGGTCACCGGGGAGCTGTTTTTT. The full variable domain, rest sourced from reference TRBV5-5 and TRBJ2-2, is DAGVTQSPTHLIKTRGQQVTLRCSPISGHKSVSWYQQVLGQGPQFIFQYYEKEERGRGNFPDRFSARQFPNYSSELNVNALLLGDSALYLCASSLGGSVTGELFFGEGSRLTVL.